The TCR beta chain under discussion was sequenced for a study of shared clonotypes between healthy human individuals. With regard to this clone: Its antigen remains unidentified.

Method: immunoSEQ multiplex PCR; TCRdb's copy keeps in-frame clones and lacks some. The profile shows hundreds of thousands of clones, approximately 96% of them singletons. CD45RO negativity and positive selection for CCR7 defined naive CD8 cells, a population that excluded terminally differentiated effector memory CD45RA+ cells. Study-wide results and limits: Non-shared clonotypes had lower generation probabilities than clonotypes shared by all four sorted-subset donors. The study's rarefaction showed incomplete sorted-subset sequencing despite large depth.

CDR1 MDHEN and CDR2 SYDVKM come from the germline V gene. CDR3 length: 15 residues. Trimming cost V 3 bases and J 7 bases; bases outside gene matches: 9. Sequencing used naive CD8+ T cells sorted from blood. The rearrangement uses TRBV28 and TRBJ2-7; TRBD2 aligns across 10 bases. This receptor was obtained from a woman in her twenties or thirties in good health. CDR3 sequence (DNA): TGTGCCAGCAGTTTTGAGGTAGCGGGAGGTGGGGAGCAGTACTTC. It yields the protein CASSFEVAGGGEQYF.